These T cell receptor beta chains were read from a single sample in a study of T-cell reconstitution after alpha-beta-depleted transplantation in children. TCRdb reprocessed the PCR reads via MiXCR and lists one record per CDR3 protein. The profile shows about 980,000 distinct CDR3 sequences, roughly 29% of them singletons. The source was PBMCs, mostly from graft donor cells, collected 360 days after TCRalphabeta/CD19-depleted stem cell transplant. The origin of the receptors is a boy under two years old who had a stem cell transplant for SCID, so the T cells may come from the graft donor. Each CDR3 is given without its conserved first and last residue.

v_call: TRBV5-1
j_call: TRBJ1-4
cdr3_aa: ASSMAWGPREKLF

v_call: TRBV20-1
j_call: TRBJ2-7
cdr3_aa: SAPMPQGTYEQY

v_call: TRBV2
j_call: TRBJ2-7
cdr3_aa: ASSLSTRAGYEQY

v_call: TRBV12-3/TRBV12-4
j_call: TRBJ2-1
cdr3_aa: ASRPRLAGGIDEQF

v_call: TRBV30
j_call: TRBJ1-1
cdr3_aa: AWRPTGLMNTEAF

v_call: TRBV9
j_call: TRBJ1-1
cdr3_aa: ASSATLSTGGGTEAF

v_call: TRBV4-2
j_call: TRBJ1-2
cdr3_aa: ASSLVDAGDYGYT

v_call: TRBV12-3/TRBV12-4
j_call: TRBJ2-2
cdr3_aa: ASSTGGQLNTGELF

v_call: TRBV7-8
j_call: TRBJ2-2
cdr3_aa: ASSYGTPYGELF

v_call: TRBV6-2/TRBV6-3
j_call: TRBJ2-2
cdr3_aa: ASSYEGLYTGELF

v_call: TRBV6-5
j_call: TRBJ2-3
cdr3_aa: ASSYSSYTDTQY

v_call: TRBV4-3
j_call: TRBJ1-1
cdr3_aa: ASSRNVGANTEAF

v_call: TRBV5-1
j_call: TRBJ2-1
cdr3_aa: ASSFGLAGGRSYNEQF

v_call: TRBV10-3
j_call: TRBJ2-5
cdr3_aa: AISDGTGGISPQY

v_call: TRBV9
j_call: TRBJ1-3
cdr3_aa: ASSPYMAGLGNTIY

v_call: TRBV5-1
j_call: TRBJ1-1
cdr3_aa: ATEAGGEPEAF

v_call: TRBV20-1
j_call: TRBJ2-7
cdr3_aa: SASRAHYEQY

v_call: TRBV4-1
j_call: TRBJ2-1
cdr3_aa: ASSQRRAGGPNEQF

v_call: TRBV28
j_call: TRBJ2-7
cdr3_aa: ASSLIPFQGLADYEQY

v_call: TRBV4-3
j_call: TRBJ1-3
cdr3_aa: ASSQARGARSGNTIY

v_call: TRBV20-1
j_call: TRBJ1-5
cdr3_aa: SARDSQVTNQPQH

v_call: TRBV20-1
j_call: TRBJ1-4
cdr3_aa: SARDPTSTNEKLF

v_call: TRBV12-3/TRBV12-4
j_call: TRBJ1-2
cdr3_aa: ASSQIPNYGYT

v_call: TRBV5-1
j_call: TRBJ2-3
cdr3_aa: ASRLIRDSATDTQY

v_call: TRBV4-1
j_call: TRBJ2-1
cdr3_aa: ASSQGGLRRGKNEQF

v_call: TRBV20-1
j_call: TRBJ2-7
cdr3_aa: SARTAGSYEQY

v_call: TRBV20-1
j_call: TRBJ2-4
cdr3_aa: SASRVVLAKNIQY

v_call: TRBV28
j_call: TRBJ2-1
cdr3_aa: ASSLWEGIYEQF

v_call: TRBV18
j_call: TRBJ2-3
cdr3_aa: ASSLGPAAPDTQY

v_call: TRBV4-2
j_call: TRBJ2-1
cdr3_aa: ASSPHRTSGGASSYNEQF

v_call: TRBV15
j_call: TRBJ2-7
cdr3_aa: ATSRDFVYEQY

v_call: TRBV4-1
j_call: TRBJ2-7
cdr3_aa: ASSKIGQKDKEQY

v_call: TRBV5-1
j_call: TRBJ2-1
cdr3_aa: ASSLFSANEQF